This T cell receptor (beta chain) comes out of a study of shared clonotypes between healthy human individuals. Subsets obtained from CD4+ cells comprised CD45RA+ naive and CD45RA-negative memory cells. Points from the study as a whole: A few donors held approximately 5% of naive CD4 clonotypes in common. Estimated clonotype richness was generally higher in naive than memory subsets.

On this clone itself: The antigen is unknown.

The CDR3 is 15 amino acids. V was clipped by 2 bases and J by 2 bases; unmatched bases: 5. The germline V gene encodes CDR1 SGHNT and CDR2 YYREEE (reference sequence). At deep level, the assay was performed. Using immunoSEQ multiplex PCR, the repertoire was profiled, and TCRdb retains in-frame clones only, with some absent. The repertoire includes 300,000 to 400,000 clones, roughly 70% of them detected once, and 10% sits in the top ten. Sequenced sample: memory CD4+ T cells sorted from blood. This sample's subset: CD45RA-negative fraction. This rearrangement joins TRBV5-4 to TRBJ2-5; the match to TRBD1 covers 8 bases. This receptor was identified in a man aged 25 to 40 in good health. CDR3 amino acids: CASSFRQGRQETQYF. DNA for the CDR3: TGTGCCAGCAGCTTCCGACAGGGGAGGCAAGAGACCCAGTACTTC.